The subject of this entry is one T cell receptor (beta chain). Its specificity is unknown. The table came from immunoSEQ multiplex PCR; TCRdb's copy has only in-frame clones and leaves some out. The sample carries more than 110,000 clones, over 90% recorded once. CDR3 size: 13 residues. V was trimmed by 4 bases and J by 4 bases, leaving 10 bases between them. From germline, CDR1 is SNHLY and CDR2 FYNNEI. These data originate in a study of cytomegalovirus exposure and HLA in healthy donors. Whole-study context: The same platform used for the 600 to 750 first-cohort repertoires was also used for the 120 or so validation repertoires, as a later analysis reported.

General study results and limits: The study designated 160 or so TCR beta chains cytomegalovirus-associated. Cytomegalovirus status, reportedly, was diagnosed with high specificity and sensitivity by the classifier.

Sequenced input: PBMCs. The chain employs TRBV2 and TRBJ2-5, with D possibly matching TRBD2 (5 bases). The TCR sequence derives from a man aged 18 to 29 in good health and CMV-seropositive. In DNA, the CDR3 is TGTGCCAGCAGTGGGGATGGGAGAGAGACCCAGTACTTC. Protein sequence: CASSGDGRETQYF.